The clone carrying this T cell receptor (beta chain) was seen a handful of times. The sample belongs to a study of T cells in Graves' hyperthyroidism and ophthalmopathy. Newly diagnosed hyperthyroidism patients aged 18 to 65 years had disease lasting under 2 months. Source material for PBMCs was about 10 ml fresh peripheral blood. Using RNA transcripts as the source, TCR beta CDR3 regions were amplified. Using the HTBI primer set, a first-round RT-PCR was run on the TCR CDR3. TCRdb processed the multiplex PCR reads anew with MiXCR; each CDR3 protein has one entry. This sample yields 550,000 to 800,000 distinct CDR3 sequences, of which approximately 16% are seen a single time; around 7.7% belongs to the top ten. Germline V lookup: CDR1 MNHNS, CDR2 SASEGT. Germline trimming cut 8 bases from V and 4 bases from J; bases unmatched to any gene: 6. This CDR3 spans 13 amino acids.

This rearrangement joins TRBV6-1 to TRBJ2-5, with 8 bases fitting TRBD2. The TCR sequence derives from a man in his late teens or twenties with Graves' hyperthyroidism. The sample was blood. The CDR3 DNA is TGTGCCAGCGGGCGGGAGGAGGGAGAGACCCAGTACTTC. It codes for CASGREEGETQYF.